This note documents a single T cell receptor (beta chain) sequence. Its target is not known. At one of its ends the junction is not consistent with the germline gene, which may arise from a read error. Method: immunoSEQ multiplex PCR; TCRdb's copy keeps in-frame clones and lacks some. The data hold more than 60,000 clones, with roughly 87% observed a single time. The sample comes from a study of OX40 agonist ivuxolimab in advanced cancers. In the study overall: Dosing consisted of intravenous ivuxolimab at 0.01 to 10 mg/kg every 2 weeks. Partial response was recorded in three patients: one hepatocellular carcinoma and two cutaneous melanoma cases. General study results and limits: The study observed clonal expansion of CD4+ and CD8+ blood T cells by week 6 at 0.1 to 3.0 mg/kg.

From germline, CDR1 is SGHRS and CDR2 YFSETQ. This CDR3 is 15 amino acids long. Any history of autoimmune disease or systemic immunosuppression disqualified patients. The clonotype originates from an adult with an advanced solid tumor such as melanoma, head and neck, liver or kidney cancer. This specimen consisted of CD4+ or CD8+ T cells sorted from blood, obtained in a trial of the OX40 agonist ivuxolimab. This rearrangement joins TRBV5-1 to TRBJ1-1, with TRBD1 as a possible D gene (6 bases). The CDR3 DNA is TGTGCCAGCAGCCTTGTCGGGGGGCGGAACACTGAAGCTTTCTTT. This encodes CASSLVGGRNTEAFF.